This TCR beta chain is drawn from a study of T cell responses to AZD1222 COVID-19 vaccine. Broader study findings: Just a handful of AZD1222 recipients tested seropositive at baseline.

With regard to this clone: Its cognate antigen is unknown.

Germline assignment: CDR1 SNHLY and CDR2 FYNNEI. Unmatched junction bases numbered 4, after V lost 6 bases and J lost 1 base. The CDR3 is 14 residues long. Method: immunoSEQ multiplex PCR; TCRdb's copy keeps in-frame clones and lacks some. Of 66,000 or so clones in the sample, 79% were seen once. This clonotype originated in an adult in good health. This specimen consisted of peripheral blood, obtained on day 0 of MenACWY control vaccination. J is TRBJ2-3 and V is TRBV2; 7 positions agree with TRBD1. CDR3 nucleotide sequence: TGTGCCAGCAGGCAGGGGGTTGGCACAGATACGCAGTATTTT. It codes for CASRQGVGTDTQYF.